This T cell receptor beta chain was sequenced for a study of blood T cell repertoires in COVID-19 (dated by TCRdb to about 2020). Concerning the study at large: Samples from collaborators originated in the United States, Italy and Spain and spanned both the acute and convalescent phases of COVID-19. The prospective study material was composed of cDNA or gDNA derived from T cells, B-cell-depleted T cells, or PBMCs. Subjects who had been exposed to COVID-19, were actively infected with it, or had recovered from it provided the deeply sampled blood TCRbeta repertoires that made up the dataset. The repertoires were made available in a free public database intended to serve as a resource for research on the immune response to SARS-CoV-2. The samples were drawn from the first 160 participants of the ongoing ImmuneRACE study and from more than 1,000 subjects provided by 6 global collaborators. The sample metadata nearly always contained a de-identified subject ID, COVID-19 status, age in years and sex. Where available, HLA class I and class II types were obtained from metadata supplied by the sample provider rather than from assay-based typing. The paper as a whole reports these results and caveats: The quantity of clinical and demographic metadata differed by source and by participant and was supplied without curation.

TCRbeta CDR3 regions were amplified from genomic DNA using the immunoSEQ Assay, a bias-controlled multiplex PCR. Per the original workflow: The number of nucleated cells in each sample was estimated from the amplification of reference gene primers within the assay. To quantify the absolute abundance of each unique TCRbeta CDR3 rearrangement, sequence reads were collapsed and filtered. For each sample, productive Simpson clonality was calculated as the square root of Simpson's diversity index over productive rearrangements. The table comes from immuneACCESS by way of TCRdb, which keeps in-frame sequences with V and J called. Part of the clones is missing from these tables; in studies checked, under half for an unresolved V gene and the rest for unknown reasons. Clonal size and the V and J genes are those of that table, whereas D and trimming came from the DNA. The table for this sample lists a few hundred thousand clones; 70% to 90% of them were counted only once. Clones ranked in the top ten supply 6.2% of the sample.

In regard to this clone: Its antigen is unknown. Base qualities are not at hand, and no much larger clone is one base apart.

Collaborating institutions collected whole blood in K2EDTA tubes following their own protocols. For TCRbeta analysis, collaborators shipped samples as frozen whole blood, isolated PBMCs, or DNA extracted from either of those sample types. The source of this sequence is a man between 60 and 75 years old with acute or convalescent COVID-19. The sequenced sample was peripheral blood.

The CDR3 amino acid sequence is: CASSPGTVLISTSGANVLTF. At the DNA level, the sequence is TGTGCCAGCAGTCCCGGGACAGTTCTAATATCTACCTCTGGGGCCAACGTCCTGACTTTC. The rearrangement combines TRBV27 with TRBJ2-6; 7 nucleotides in the junction match TRBD1. Taken from cysteine to phenylalanine, the CDR3 has 20 residues. CDR3 DNA is the only sequence kept; it has 60 bases, read in frame from the first base. CDR1 and CDR2, per the germline V gene (reference sequence), are MNHEY and SMNVEV. V has 5 bases trimmed and J has 0 bases trimmed; junction bases matching no gene number 16.